The source of this T cell receptor beta chain is a study of T cells after yellow fever vaccination. Study outcomes and limitations: The booster saw the reappearance of most primary-vaccination clones (around 96% CD4, roughly 87% CD8).

Germline CDR1 is MGHDK and CDR2 is SYGVNS. This CDR3 is built from 16 residues. With V trimmed by 4 bases and J by 5 bases, 10 bases remained unmatched. A 5'RACE template-switching step, the method used to make TCR cDNA, added a universal primer site and UMIs. TCRdb recomputed calls from the 5' RACE reads with MiXCR, one row per CDR3 protein. Of hundreds of thousands of distinct CDR3 sequences detected, roughly 13% appear once; the ten largest clones hold more than 12%. Notes on this clonotype: Its antigen is not known.

The specimen comprised PBMCs, sampled on the day of the yellow fever booster vaccination. The chain joins TRBV25-1 to TRBJ2-2, with 7 bases lining up with TRBD1. This receptor was identified in a man aged 30-40 years who received the YFV17D yellow fever vaccine. The CDR3 region is CASSARVSRGTGELFF. As DNA, the CDR3 is TGTGCCAGCAGTGCGCGGGTCTCCAGGGGGACCGGGGAGCTGTTTTTT.